These 17 T cell receptor beta chains were sequenced from one sample in a study of T cells in localized non-small cell lung cancer. TCRdb's table, derived via immunoSEQ multiplex PCR, lists solely in-frame clones and lacks some. The sample lists about 70,000 clones, about 86% occurring once. Material: peripheral blood, obtained before any cancer treatment. All receptors come from a male donor aged 60 or older with stage III squamous cell lung carcinoma.

DNA of the CDR3: TGTGCCATGGGGTGGGGCACAGATACGCAGTATTTT. As protein: CAMGWGTDTQYF. This rearrangement joins TRBV10-3 to TRBJ2-3; D remains unclear. Trimming cost V 9 bases and J 1 base, with 8 bases left between them. Germline assignment: CDR1 ENHRY and CDR2 SYGVKD. CDR3 size: 12 residues.

The CDR3 region is CASSRTPAFF. As DNA, the CDR3 is TGTGCCAGCAGCCGCACGCCGGCTTTCTTT. The V call is TRBV4-2, the J call TRBJ1-1; D gene uncertain. The germline V and J ends were trimmed by 4 bases and 11 bases, with 8 bases remaining between them. The CDR3 length is 10 residues. Looked up from germline, CDR1 is LGHNA and CDR2 is YNFKEQ.

On this clone itself: A junction boundary mismatches the germline segment, possibly from a read error. The V gene is TRBV7-2, the J gene TRBJ2-4; D is uncertain. Germline V lookup: CDR1 SGHTA, CDR2 FQGNSA. This CDR3 spans 12 amino acids. CDR3 sequence (DNA): TGTGCCAGCAGCCTAGCCAAAAACATTCAGTACTTC. Its translation is CASSLAKNIQYF.

V and J are TRBV7-2 and TRBJ2-1; no reliable D call. CDR3 size: 14 residues. The germline CDR1 and CDR2 sequences are SGHTA and FQGNSA. V dropped 4 bases and J dropped 0 bases, with 7 bases sitting between them. Written as DNA, the CDR3 is TGTGCCAGCAGCTCTCAGGCCTCCTACAATGAGCAGTTCTTC. Translated, it gives CASSSQASYNEQFF.

The chain carries TRBV5-1 and TRBJ1-1; D is uncertain. Looked up from germline, CDR1 is SGHRS and CDR2 is YFSETQ. The length of the CDR3 is 15 residues. Trimming stripped 0 bases from V and 0 bases from J, with 9 bases between. The CDR3 nucleotides are TGCGCCAGCAGCTTGGGGTCAGGACTGAACACTGAAGCTTTCTTT. It specifies CASSLGSGLNTEAFF.

The rearrangement links TRBV6-1 to TRBJ2-7; 7 nucleotides line up with TRBD2. The germline CDR1 and CDR2 sequences are MNHNS and SASEGT. The V segment lost 6 bases and the J segment 5 bases; nucleotides outside the gene matches: 7. The CDR3 spans 13 residues. CDR3 protein: CASRGGVIDEQYV. CDR3 coding DNA: TGTGCCAGCAGGGGGGGGGTTATAGACGAGCAGTACGTC.

CDR3 nucleotides: TGCGCCAGCAGTCCTCTCGTAACAGATACGCAGTATTTT. Protein sequence: CASSPLVTDTQYF. The V and J genes are TRBV5-1 and TRBJ2-3; D gene unclear. Trimming left V 5 bases short and J 3 bases short, with 10 bases between. Germline CDR1 reads SGHRS; CDR2 reads YFSETQ. This CDR3 is built from 13 residues.

The chain is built from TRBV6-5 and TRBJ2-2, with 7 positions matching TRBD1. This CDR3 has 15 residues. Trimming took 7 bases from V and 5 from J; bases not matched to a gene: 10. The germline V gene has CDR1 MNHEY and CDR2 SVGAGI. CDR3 sequence reads: CASKRQGELTGELFF. CDR3 coding DNA: TGTGCCAGCAAGAGACAGGGTGAATTGACCGGGGAGCTGTTTTTT.

The chain links TRBV6-1 to TRBJ1-2; tentatively, D is TRBD1 (5 bases). The CDR3 has 15 amino acids. Germline lookup yields CDR1 MNHNS and CDR2 SASEGT. Deletions cut 6 bases from V and 8 bases from J, with 22 bases between. The CDR3 loop reads CASSDVGQGVKGYTF. The CDR3, as DNA: TGTGCCAGCAGCGATGTGGGGCAGGGAGTGAAAGGCTACACCTTC.

The V call is TRBV6-1, the J call TRBJ1-1, with D maybe TRBD1 (6 bases). V lost 6 bases and J lost 4, with 15 bases in between. Germline CDR1 reads MNHNS; CDR2 reads SASEGT. The CDR3 sequence is 14 residues long. CDR3 in amino acids: CASRKGDLTTEAFF. The CDR3 nucleotides are TGTGCCAGCAGAAAGGGGGACCTTACCACTGAAGCTTTCTTT.

The table lists this clone with a few counts. V is TRBV7-9 and J is TRBJ1-2; D unresolved. The CDR3 extends over 13 amino acids. Trimming took 3 bases from V and 7 from J, leaving 12 bases between them. CDR1 and CDR2 from the germline V gene are SEHNR and FQNEAQ (reference sequence). CDR3 residues: CASSFGEGGGYTF. DNA of the CDR3: TGTGCCAGCAGCTTTGGGGAAGGTGGTGGCTACACCTTC.

The rearrangement links TRBV14 to TRBJ1-4; possible D gene TRBD1, 5 bases. Germline lookup yields CDR1 SGHDN and CDR2 FVKESK. This CDR3 spans 16 amino acids. V shed 3 bases and J shed 4 bases, with 15 bases lying between them. DNA of the CDR3: TGTGCCAGCAGCCACGAAGCGGGGGGGATTAATGAAAAACTGTTTTTT. This gives the protein CASSHEAGGINEKLFF.

This sequence joins TRBV15 and TRBJ1-1; D is possibly TRBD1 (5 bases). Between the trimmed V and J ends, which lost 5 bases and 4 bases, there was a span of 17 bases. Germline CDR1 is LNHNV and CDR2 is YYDKDF (reference sequence). The CDR3 is made up of 15 amino acids. The CDR3 nucleotides are TGTGCCACCAGCCTATGGGGGGGAAGGGCCACTGAAGCTTTCTTT. Translating it yields CATSLWGGRATEAFF.

This chain uses TRBV6-1 with TRBJ2-2; D uncertain. Trimming removed 2 bases from V and 7 bases from J, with 11 bases in between. This CDR3 has 14 residues. Germline assignment: CDR1 MNHNS and CDR2 SASEGT. The CDR3 protein is CASSELQASGELFF. The CDR3 coding sequence is TGTGCCAGCAGTGAACTCCAGGCCAGCGGGGAGCTGTTTTTT.

The rearrangement links TRBV2 to TRBJ1-4; 10 bases are a match to TRBD1. Germline V gene sequence: CDR1 SNHLY, CDR2 FYNNEI. This CDR3 is built from 14 residues. The ends lost 7 bases at V and 5 bases at J; junction bases unmatched: 4. The CDR3 coding sequence is TGTGCCAGCAATCGACAGGGGGCAAATGAAAAACTGTTTTTT. It translates to CASNRQGANEKLFF.

The chain is built from TRBV30 and TRBJ1-5; the match to TRBD1 covers 8 bases. This CDR3 spans 16 amino acids. The V and J ends lost 2 bases and 0 bases, in that order; junction bases with no gene match: 6. Germline V gene data show CDR1 as GTSNPN and CDR2 as SVGIG (reference sequence). In DNA, the CDR3 is TGTGCCTGGAGTCCAGGGACAGGTTATAGCAATCAGCCCCAGCATTTT. This gives the protein CAWSPGTGYSNQPQHF. Supplemented by reference TRBV30 and TRBJ1-5, the full variable domain reads SQTIHQWPATLVQPVGSPLSLECTVEGTSNPNLYWYRQAAGRGLQLLFYSVGIGQISSEVPQNLSASRPQDRQFILSSKKLLLSDSGFYLCAWSPGTGYSNQPQHFGDGTRLSIL.

The rearrangement joins TRBV12-5 to TRBJ2-7, with D possibly being TRBD2 (6 bases). Deletions cut 5 bases from V and 0 bases from J, with 17 bases between. This CDR3 contains 16 residues. CDR1 is LGHNT, CDR2 FRNRAP, per germline. The CDR3 region has the DNA TGTGCTAGTGGTCCCAGTGGGGGGATCCACTCCTACGAGCAGTACTTC. It specifies CASGPSGGIHSYEQYF.